This T cell receptor (beta chain) was sequenced in a study of blood T cells in healthy people across ages (dated by TCRdb to between 2014 and 2017). Context from the whole study: In model experiments, template switching captured about one uniquely barcoded TCR beta cDNA molecule for every two T cells. To avoid experimental bias, donors of different ages were randomly spread across the sequencing lanes. Using deep sequencing normalized with unique cDNA molecular identifiers, the study measured how TCR beta repertoire diversity changes with age. The donors were divided into four age groups: young (average approximately 17 years), middle-aged (approximately 42), aged (roughly 60) and long-lived (more than 75). For two donors (one aged 18 to 30 and one aged 80 or older), the study analyzed two additional independent replicas of 1 million unique cDNA reads from the same blood draw. Overall study outcomes, separate from this receptor: As age increased, observed TCR beta diversity per million T cells dropped in a roughly linear way, and a significant reduction was already evident by age about 40. Compared with the aged group, the long-lived group had more naive CD4+ T cells, fewer expanded clones and increased TCR diversity, a pattern suggesting age selection. Total diversity estimates from one million sequenced T cells were considered lower bounds and underestimates. Because donor CMV infection status was unknown, age-related changes in expanded clonotypes were potentially confounded. Conclusive comparison of naive and antigen-experienced compartments was prevented by the profiling of bulk unsorted PBMCs. The percentage of naive T cells measured by flow cytometry correlated strongly with observed TCR beta diversity.

Remarks on this clonotype: Its antigen is not yet known. The record has no base qualities; no much larger clone is one base away.

The donors were 40 or so Caucasian individuals from Russia, aged 6 to 90 years, who were systemically healthy. Ten milliliters of peripheral blood were drawn from each donor into EDTA-treated Vacutainer tubes. Ficoll-Paque density-gradient centrifugation was used to isolate PBMCs, with at least 6 million obtained per sample. Trizol reagent was used to extract total RNA from the PBMCs, yielding at least 5 micrograms per sample. For every donor, an aliquot of PBMCs went through flow cytometry to measure the percentages of naive CD45RAhigh/CD27high T cells. The method behind the library was 5' RACE. Reads for this sample came from an Illumina HiSeq 2500. A second PCR of about 6 to 12 cycles was run with a J-beta primer mix and a sample-barcoded 5' primer. Each TCR beta cDNA molecule received a unique molecular identifier from a template-switch 5' adaptor carrying 12 random nucleotides. Each sample yielded at least 3 million CDR3-containing paired-end reads. First-strand cDNA synthesis was performed from all RNA using the Mint cDNA synthesis kit, with priming by a TRBC-specific oligonucleotide. Following uracil-DNA glycosylase treatment, all cDNA underwent a first 18-cycle PCR with the universal primers M1SS and BC2_uni_R. For the original study's pipeline: Each sample was normalized by randomly selecting 1 million high-quality reads, each carrying a distinct molecular identifier. Reads with shared molecular identifiers were discarded instead of being binned into consensus sequences. MiTCR, run with a Q25 quality threshold and the strictest error-elimination algorithm, handled CDR3 identification, clonotype clustering and error correction. A nonparametric unseen species model with Euler transformation was used to estimate lower-bound total TCR beta diversity. TCRdb took the public reads, trimmed them with fastp at Q25, ran MiXCR for clone calling and kept in-frame beta chains. Each CDR3 protein gets just one entry, which takes the most common genes and DNA from the rows behind it. The V and J calls were determined by TCRdb, not by the authors. Counted in this sample were hundreds of thousands of distinct CDR3 sequences; approximately 60% of them appeared once. The top ten hold roughly 24% of the sample.

The clonotype was recovered from a middle-aged man in good health. The sequencing sample was made of blood.

The base sequence is TGTGCCACCAGTGATTTGGACACCGGGGAGCTGTTTTTT. Protein translation: CATSDLDTGELFF. The rearrangement joined TRBV24-1 to TRBJ2-2; the D gene cannot be named for sure. Taken from the germline V gene, the CDR1 and CDR2 loops are KGHDR and SFDVKD. The junction carries 1 base between V and J, which are trimmed by 0 bases and 3 bases respectively. The CDR3, cysteine through phenylalanine, is 13 amino acids long. The entry retains the CDR3 DNA only, 39 bases that are in frame from base 1.